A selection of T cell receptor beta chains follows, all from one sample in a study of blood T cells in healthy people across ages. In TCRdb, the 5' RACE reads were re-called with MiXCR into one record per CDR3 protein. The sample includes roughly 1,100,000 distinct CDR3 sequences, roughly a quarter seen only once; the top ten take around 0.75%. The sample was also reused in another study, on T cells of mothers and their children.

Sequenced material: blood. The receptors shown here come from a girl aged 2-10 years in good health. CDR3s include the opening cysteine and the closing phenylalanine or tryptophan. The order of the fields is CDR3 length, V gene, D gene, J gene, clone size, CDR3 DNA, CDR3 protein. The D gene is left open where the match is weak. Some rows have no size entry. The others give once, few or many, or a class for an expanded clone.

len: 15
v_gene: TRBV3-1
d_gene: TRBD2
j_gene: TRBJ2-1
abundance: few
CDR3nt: TGTGCCAGCAGCCAAGAAGGGGACTACGGTAATGAGCAGTTCTTC
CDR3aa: CASSQEGDYGNEQFF

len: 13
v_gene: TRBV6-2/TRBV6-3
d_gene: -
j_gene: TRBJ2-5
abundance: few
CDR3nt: TGTGCCAGCAGTCGGTGGAAACAAGAGACCCAGTACTTC
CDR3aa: CASSRWKQETQYF

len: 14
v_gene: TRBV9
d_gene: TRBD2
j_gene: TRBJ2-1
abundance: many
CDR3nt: TGTGCCAGCAGCCCTAGCGGGGGGTACAATGAGCAGTTCTTC
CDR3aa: CASSPSGGYNEQFF

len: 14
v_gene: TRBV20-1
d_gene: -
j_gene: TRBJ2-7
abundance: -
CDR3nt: TGCAGTGCTATCCCGGGAGAGGCCGTCTACGAGCAGTACTTC
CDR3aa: CSAIPGEAVYEQYF

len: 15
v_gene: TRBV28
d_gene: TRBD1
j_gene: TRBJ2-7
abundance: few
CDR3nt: TGTGCCAGCAGTCGACCCGACAGGGGGCGCGACGAGCAGTACTTC
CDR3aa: CASSRPDRGRDEQYF

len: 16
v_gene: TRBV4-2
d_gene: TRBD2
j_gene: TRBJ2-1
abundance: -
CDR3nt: TGTGCCAGCAGCCTAGGCGGTAGCGGGGGGGAGGAGGAGCAGTTCTTC
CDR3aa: CASSLGGSGGEEEQFF

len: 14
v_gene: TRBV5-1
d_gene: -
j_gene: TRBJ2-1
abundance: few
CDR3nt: TGCGCCAGCAGTCCAGGGACATTGGGGGATGAGCAGTTCTTC
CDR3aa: CASSPGTLGDEQFF

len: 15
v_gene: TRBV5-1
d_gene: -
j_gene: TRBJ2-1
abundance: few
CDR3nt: TGCGCCAGCAGCTTGGGAGGACCACCCAACAATGAGCAGTTCTTC
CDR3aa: CASSLGGPPNNEQFF

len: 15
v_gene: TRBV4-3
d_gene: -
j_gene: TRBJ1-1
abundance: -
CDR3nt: TGCGCCAGCAGCTTGGTTGCGGGACGGAACACTGAAGCTTTCTTT
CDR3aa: CASSLVAGRNTEAFF

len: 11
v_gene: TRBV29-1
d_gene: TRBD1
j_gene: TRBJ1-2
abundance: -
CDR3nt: TGCAGCGTCGGGACAGGGAATGGCTACACCTTC
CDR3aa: CSVGTGNGYTF

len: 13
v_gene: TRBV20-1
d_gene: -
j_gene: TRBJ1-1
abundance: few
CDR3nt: TGCAGTGCCAAGATGGCAGAGAACACTGAAGCTTTCTTT
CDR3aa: CSAKMAENTEAFF

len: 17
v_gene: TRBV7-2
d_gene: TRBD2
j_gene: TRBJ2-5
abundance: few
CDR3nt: TGTGCCAGCAGCTTAGTGTGGCGGGAGGGCCTCGGGGAGACCCAGTACTTC
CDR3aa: CASSLVWREGLGETQYF

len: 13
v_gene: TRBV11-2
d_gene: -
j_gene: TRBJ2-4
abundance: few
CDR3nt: TGTGCCAGCAGCTGGGGTAGCGTAAACATTCAGTACTTC
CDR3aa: CASSWGSVNIQYF

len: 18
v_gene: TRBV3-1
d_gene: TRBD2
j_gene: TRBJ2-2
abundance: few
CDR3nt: TGTGCCAGCAGCCAAGATCATCGGACTAGCGGGATAACCGGGGAGCTGTTTTTT
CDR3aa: CASSQDHRTSGITGELFF

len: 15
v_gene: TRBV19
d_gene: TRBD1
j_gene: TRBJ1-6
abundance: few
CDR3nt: TGTGCCAGTCACGACAGGGGATACGCAAATTCACCCCTCCACTTT
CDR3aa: CASHDRGYANSPLHF

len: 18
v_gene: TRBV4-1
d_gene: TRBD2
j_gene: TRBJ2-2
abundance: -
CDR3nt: TGCGCCAGCAGCCAAGTGGCGACTAGCGGGTCGAACACCGGGGAGCTGTTTTTT
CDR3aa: CASSQVATSGSNTGELFF

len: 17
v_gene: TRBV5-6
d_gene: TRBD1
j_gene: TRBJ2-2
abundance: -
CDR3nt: TGTGCCAGCAGCCTCTACTCCGGGACAGGGAACACCGGGGAGCTGTTTTTT
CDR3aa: CASSLYSGTGNTGELFF

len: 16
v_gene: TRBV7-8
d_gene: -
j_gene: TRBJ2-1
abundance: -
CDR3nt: TGTGCCAGCAGCTTATGGGGGGCGCCAAGAGACAATGAGCAGTTCTTC
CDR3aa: CASSLWGAPRDNEQFF

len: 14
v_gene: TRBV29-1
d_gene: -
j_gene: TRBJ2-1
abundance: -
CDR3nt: TGCAGCGTTGACCGACCGACAAACTACAATGAGCAGTTCTTC
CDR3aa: CSVDRPTNYNEQFF

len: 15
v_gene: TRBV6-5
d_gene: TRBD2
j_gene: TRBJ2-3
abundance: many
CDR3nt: TGTGCCAGCAGGTCCGGGCTAGCGGGGACAGATACGCAGTATTTT
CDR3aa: CASRSGLAGTDTQYF

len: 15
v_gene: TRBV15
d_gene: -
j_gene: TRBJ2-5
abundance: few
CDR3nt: TGTGCCACCAGCAGAGATCAGTATGATCAAAAGACCCAGTACTTC
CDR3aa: CATSRDQYDQKTQYF

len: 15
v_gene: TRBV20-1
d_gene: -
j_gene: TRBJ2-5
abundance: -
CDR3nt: TGCAGTGCTAGAGGAAGCGAAAGGTACCAAGAGACCCAGTACTTC
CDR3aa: CSARGSERYQETQYF

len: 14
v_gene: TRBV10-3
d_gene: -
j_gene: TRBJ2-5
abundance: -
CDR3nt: TGTGCCATCAGTGAGTCTAGTGGCGAAGAGACCCAGTACTTC
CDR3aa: CAISESSGEETQYF

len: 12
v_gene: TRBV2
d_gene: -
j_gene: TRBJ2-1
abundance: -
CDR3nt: TGTGCCAGCCGGAGGGAGCGGGATGAGCAGTTCTTC
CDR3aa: CASRRERDEQFF

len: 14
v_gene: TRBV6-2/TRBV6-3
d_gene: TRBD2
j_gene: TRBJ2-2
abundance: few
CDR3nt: TGTGCCAGCAGTTATAGCGGGTTTGGCGGGGAGCTGTTTTTT
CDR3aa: CASSYSGFGGELFF

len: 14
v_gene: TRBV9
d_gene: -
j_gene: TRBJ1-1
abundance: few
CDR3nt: TGTGCCAGCAGCGCCGGGGGGTTGGTCACTGAAGCTTTCTTT
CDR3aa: CASSAGGLVTEAFF

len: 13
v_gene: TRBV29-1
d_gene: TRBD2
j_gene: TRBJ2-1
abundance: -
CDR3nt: TGCAGCGCCGGGCTAGCGGGAGTCAGCGAGCAGTTCTTC
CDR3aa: CSAGLAGVSEQFF